This TCR beta chain was sequenced in a study of T cells in Graves' hyperthyroidism and ophthalmopathy. The wider study: Before any treatment, at initial diagnosis, peripheral blood was collected. Findings of the study overall: Prediction of ophthalmopathy progression came a median approximately 6.6 months pre-onset.

Ten or more counts support this clonotype. Antigen specificity is unknown. RNA transcripts gave rise to amplified TCR beta CDR3 regions. The HTBI primer set was used in a first-round RT-PCR of the TCR CDR3. One entry per CDR3 protein results from TCRdb running MiXCR on the multiplex PCR reads. The profile shows hundreds of thousands of distinct CDR3 sequences, around a quarter of them singletons. For the diagnoses, clinical symptoms, serum thyroxine and TRAb, thyroid ultrasound and orbital computed tomography were used. This CDR3 comprises 15 residues. Trimming stripped 0 bases from V and 0 bases from J, with 7 bases between. Germline CDR1 reads SGHRS; CDR2 reads YFSETQ.

This TCR derives from a woman aged 25-40 years with Graves' ophthalmopathy. The sequencing sample was made of blood. The chain couples TRBV5-1 to TRBJ1-3, with unresolved D. The CDR3 DNA sequence: TGCGCCAGCAGCTTGGATGGGAGCTCTGGAAACACCATATATTTT. It codes for CASSLDGSSGNTIYF.